This T cell receptor (beta chain) is drawn from a study of blood T cell repertoires in COVID-19. For the study at large: The samples span acute and convalescent COVID-19 from the United States, Italy and Spain. PBMCs, B-cell-depleted T cells, or T cells provided the cDNA or gDNA that made up the material.

On this clone: One junction end does not reproduce the germline sequence, and a read error may be involved.

Study processing details: Reference gene primers were amplified, and this amplification served to estimate nucleated cell counts. TCRdb keeps only in-frame clones here, not all; method: immunoSEQ multiplex PCR. That table supplies the V and J calls and clone size; D and trimming were determined from the DNA. This table has around 290,000 clones, more than 75% appearing once. Germline V gene sequence: CDR1 SSHAT, CDR2 FNYEAQ (reference sequence). The CDR3 runs 13 residues. The chain links TRBV7-7 to TRBJ1-3; 9 bases match TRBD1. The sample was peripheral blood. This TCR came from a woman aged 50 to 65 who had recovered from COVID-19. CDR3 sequence (DNA): TGTGCTAGCAGCAGAGACAGGGGGAACACCATATATTTT. It specifies CASSRDRGNTIYF.